These 30 T cell receptor beta chains originate from one sample sequenced in a study of control samples from healthy donors and cancer patients. Produced via immunoSEQ multiplex PCR; TCRdb's table is partial and in-frame only. Among around 94,000 clones, around 83% were seen once, and the ten largest hold 0.95% to 1.5%. The sample was blood. These receptors were collected from a woman aged 45 to 65 in good health.

The rearrangement uses TRBV6-2 or TRBV6-3 and TRBJ2-1; TRBD1 agrees at 12 bases. Trimming cost V 6 bases and J 8 bases; bases outside gene matches: 8. The CDR3 has 15 residues. Germline CDR1 MNHEY, CDR2 SVGEGT. The CDR3 coding sequence is TGTGCCAGCAGCCACCCGGGACAGGGGGCCGATGAGCAGTTCTTC. Translated, it gives CASSHPGQGADEQFF.

V is TRBV14 and J is TRBJ1-1; 9 nucleotides agree with TRBD1. The CDR3 is made up of 17 amino acids. Trimming took 1 base from V and 0 from J; bases not matched to a gene: 6. Germline assignment: CDR1 SGHDN and CDR2 FVKESK. This CDR3 is CASSQGGTGRLNTEAFF. The CDR3 bases are TGTGCCAGCAGCCAAGGGGGGACAGGGCGACTGAACACTGAAGCTTTCTTT.

In its sample, this clone was seen once. J is TRBJ2-7 and V is TRBV2; D gene uncertain. V was shortened by 4 bases and J by 4 bases, with 5 bases between the two germline ends. The length of the CDR3 is 11 residues. Germline-derived CDR1 and CDR2 are SNHLY and FYNNEI. The CDR3, as DNA: TGTGCCAGCAGTGGTGGTTACGAGCAGTACTTC. Its translation: CASSGGYEQYF.

This sequence joins TRBV9 and TRBJ2-1; D is tentatively TRBD1 or TRBD2 (5 bases each). The germline CDR1 and CDR2 sequences are SGDLS and YYNGEE. Trimming shortened V by 3 bases and J by 8 bases, and 15 bases separated the two germline ends. The CDR3 consists of 14 residues. The CDR3 protein is CASSGRTYSDEQFF. In DNA, the CDR3 is TGTGCCAGCAGCGGGAGGACATACAGCGATGAGCAGTTCTTC.

This clone appeared once. The J gene is TRBJ2-1, the V gene TRBV9; 8 nucleotides align to TRBD2. The CDR3 is made up of 15 amino acids. Germline V CDR1 and CDR2: SGDLS, YYNGEE. Unmatched junction bases numbered 4, after V lost 0 bases and J lost 5 bases. The DNA of the CDR3 is TGTGCCAGCAGCGTAGGAGCGGGAGTGGACAATGAGCAGTTCTTC. Residues: CASSVGAGVDNEQFF.

V usage is TRBV27 and J usage is TRBJ1-4, with a weak D call TRBD1 (6 bases). CDR3 size: 15 residues. From germline, CDR1 is MNHEY and CDR2 SMNVEV (reference sequence). Between the trimmed V and J ends, which lost 5 bases and 4 bases, there was a span of 14 bases. CDR3: CASSSSRTDNEKLFF. The CDR3 coding sequence is TGTGCCAGCAGTAGTTCGAGGACAGATAATGAAAAACTGTTTTTT. Full variable domain (rest looked up from reference TRBV27 and TRBJ1-4): EAQVTQNPRYLITVTGKKLTVTCSQNMNHEYMSWYRQDPGLGLRQIYYSMNVEVTDKGDVPEGYKVSRKEKRNFPLILESPSPNQTSLYFCASSSSRTDNEKLFFGSGTQLSVL.

The chain employs TRBV2 and TRBJ2-5, with a possible D match to TRBD1 (6 bases). The V end was cut by 7 bases, the J end by 5 bases, with 20 bases between. This CDR3 has 15 residues. Germline-derived CDR1 and CDR2 are SNHLY and FYNNEI. CDR3 bases: TGTGCCAGCATTCGAGTTTATGGCAGGGGTGAGACCCAGTACTTC. Amino acids: CASIRVYGRGETQYF.

The rearrangement joins TRBV5-4 to TRBJ2-1; 7 nucleotides match TRBD2. The CDR3 is made up of 14 amino acids. The V and J ends lost 4 bases and 10 bases, in that order; junction bases with no gene match: 11. Germline assignment: CDR1 SGHNT and CDR2 YYREEE (reference sequence). The DNA for the CDR3 is TGTGCCAGCAGCCTACGGACTAGTCCAATGGAGCAGTTCTTC. Amino acids: CASSLRTSPMEQFF.

CDR3 residues: CASSFGGSYEQYF. The CDR3 DNA reads TGTGCCAGCAGCTTCGGGGGCTCCTACGAGCAGTACTTC. The chain links TRBV5-4 to TRBJ2-7; D might be TRBD2 (6 bases). Germline values: CDR1 SGHNT, CDR2 YYREEE (reference sequence). This CDR3 region has 13 residues. V dropped 2 bases and J dropped 0 bases, with 6 bases sitting between them.

V and J are TRBV11-2 and TRBJ2-1; no firm D call. V shed 4 bases and J shed 1 base, with 11 bases lying between them. Germline V gene sequence: CDR1 SGHAT, CDR2 FQNNGV. This CDR3 has 15 amino acids. The CDR3, as DNA: TGTGCCAGCAGCTCCTCAACTACTTCCTACAATGAGCAGTTCTTC. It specifies CASSSSTTSYNEQFF.

V gene TRBV5-1 combines with J gene TRBJ2-7, with D uncertain. Trimming removed 2 bases from V and 1 base from J, with 10 bases in between. Germline V gene data show CDR1 as SGHRS and CDR2 as YFSETQ. CDR3 size: 14 residues. The CDR3 coding sequence is TGCGCCAGCAGCTTTTCGGTAGGGTCCTACGAGCAGTACTTC. It translates to CASSFSVGSYEQYF.

The chain employs TRBV11-2 and TRBJ2-1, with 7 bases lining up with TRBD2. V gave up 1 base and J gave up 0 bases; unmatched junction bases: 3. There are 16 residues in the CDR3. The germline V gene has CDR1 SGHAT and CDR2 FQNNGV. The CDR3 region is CASSLAGGSSYNEQFF. The CDR3 bases are TGTGCCAGCAGCTTAGCTGGCGGGAGCTCCTACAATGAGCAGTTCTTC.

The V call is TRBV5-1, the J call TRBJ2-7; D may match TRBD1 or TRBD2 (5 bases each). Trimming left V 4 bases short and J 3 bases short, with 14 bases between. Germline loops: CDR1 SGHRS, CDR2 YFSETQ. This CDR3 has 14 residues. The CDR3: CASSPGTVNYEQYF. In nucleotides, the CDR3 is TGCGCCAGCAGCCCGGGGACGGTTAACTACGAGCAGTACTTC.

For the CDR3, the DNA is TGTGCCAGCAGCCCAGTCCAAGGCGGGCGACAAGAGACCCAGTACTTC. The encoded protein is CASSPVQGGRQETQYF. The genes are TRBV7-6 and TRBJ2-5; TRBD2 is a possible D gene (5 bases). This CDR3 is built from 16 residues. V was clipped by 5 bases and J by 2 bases, with 18 bases between them. Looked up from germline, CDR1 is SGHVS and CDR2 is FNYEAQ.

The V gene is TRBV5-5, the J gene TRBJ1-4; 10 bases fit TRBD1. Germline CDR1 reads SGHKS; CDR2 reads YYEKEE (reference sequence). Trimming removed 6 bases from V and 6 bases from J; junction bases left unmatched: 14. This CDR3 is built from 17 residues. Here the CDR3 reads CASMTGLPGTGDEKLFF. The DNA for the CDR3 is TGTGCCAGCATGACAGGCCTTCCCGGGACAGGGGATGAAAAACTGTTTTTT.

The gene calls are TRBV6-2 or TRBV6-3 and TRBJ1-2; tentative D call: TRBD1 (6 bases). V was cut by 5 bases and J by 6 bases, with 10 bases left in between. Per the germline V gene, CDR1 is MNHEY and CDR2 is SVGEGT. CDR3 size: 12 residues. The CDR3 DNA sequence: TGTGCCAGCAGTAGACCAGGGGATGGCTACACCTTC. It codes for CASSRPGDGYTF.

This clone appeared once. The V call is TRBV18, the J call TRBJ2-3; 12 nucleotides match TRBD1. V lost 6 bases to trimming and J lost 0 bases; unmatched junction nucleotides: 7. In germline, CDR1 is KGHSH, CDR2 LQKENI. This CDR3 is 17 amino acids long. The CDR3 sequence is CASSPGTGGRSTDTQYF. DNA for the CDR3: TGTGCCAGCTCTCCCGGGACAGGGGGCAGGAGCACAGATACGCAGTATTTT.

The J gene is TRBJ1-6, the V gene TRBV6-5; D might be TRBD1 (6 bases). Germline-derived CDR1 and CDR2 are MNHEY and SVGAGI. The CDR3 extends over 13 amino acids. The V and J ends lost 2 bases and 9 bases respectively, with 8 bases between them. The CDR3 coding sequence is TGTGCCAGCAGTTACGGGACAACTTCACCCCTCCACTTT. Amino acid sequence: CASSYGTTSPLHF.

This chain links TRBV19 with TRBJ2-3; TRBD2 agrees at 8 bases. The CDR3 covers 16 residues. V shed 3 bases and J 8 bases; nucleotides not matched to a gene: 13. The V gene's germline CDR1 is LNHDA and CDR2 SQIVND (reference sequence). CDR3 sequence reads: CASSIGVAGPPGTQYF. The CDR3 DNA reads as TGTGCCAGTAGTATCGGAGTAGCGGGGCCGCCGGGTACGCAGTATTTT.

The CDR3 sequence is CASSFDRGLTDTQYF. DNA for the CDR3: TGTGCCAGCAGTTTCGACAGGGGGTTGACAGATACGCAGTATTTT. The chain recombines TRBV5-6 with TRBJ2-3; 9 nucleotides agree with TRBD1. The CDR3 extends over 15 amino acids. Germline V CDR1 and CDR2: SGHDT, YYEEEE. J gave up 3 bases and V 5 bases, and 7 bases lay outside the gene matches.

The chain uses TRBV12-3 or TRBV12-4 and TRBJ1-5; TRBD1 matches 8 bases. Trimming cost V 6 bases and J 5 bases; bases outside gene matches: 3. This CDR3 is 13 amino acids long. Here the CDR3 reads CASRTGGDQPQHF. CDR3 in DNA: TGTGCCAGCAGAACAGGGGGAGATCAGCCCCAGCATTTT.

This clone was observed once. CDR3 DNA: TGTGCCAGCAGTTCCGCGGGGACAGGGGGACTTAGCGGGACCTACGAGCAGTACTTC. This translates into CASSSAGTGGLSGTYEQYF. This rearrangement joins TRBV28 to TRBJ2-7; TRBD1 matches at 11 bases. J gave up 2 bases and V 4 bases, and 16 bases lay outside the gene matches. The germline CDR1 and CDR2 sequences are MDHEN and SYDVKM. CDR3 length: 19 residues. Looking up the rest from reference TRBV28 and TRBJ2-7 gives the full variable domain: DVKVTQSSRYLVKRTGEKVFLECVQDMDHENMFWYRQDPGLGLRLIYFSYDVKMKEKGDIPEGYSVSREKKERFSLILESASTNQTSMYLCASSSAGTGGLSGTYEQYFGPGTRLTVT.

The table lists this clone with a count of one. The chain carries TRBV19 and TRBJ2-3; no reliable D call. Germline CDR1 LNHDA, CDR2 SQIVND (reference sequence). Deletions cut 6 bases from V and 5 bases from J, with 18 bases between. CDR3 length: 15 residues. CDR3 amino acids: CASSLSGANRDTQYF. CDR3 nucleotides: TGTGCCAGTAGCCTTTCGGGCGCTAACAGAGATACGCAGTATTTT.

This chain's CDR3 is CAISPDGLLEQYF. CDR3 DNA: TGTGCCATCAGTCCGGACGGGCTCCTCGAGCAGTACTTC. This chain connects TRBV10-3 to TRBJ2-7, with D unresolved. Deletions cut 5 bases from V and 6 bases from J, with 14 bases between. Germline V gene data show CDR1 as ENHRY and CDR2 as SYGVKD. The CDR3 runs 13 residues.

The genes are TRBV7-9 and TRBJ2-1, with D possibly matching TRBD2 (7 bases). The germline CDR1 and CDR2 sequences are SEHNR and FQNEAQ (reference sequence). This CDR3 comprises 15 residues. With 1 base removed from V and 6 bases from J, the gap between germline ends came to 13 bases. The CDR3 DNA reads as TGTGCCAGCAGCTTAGGATTGGGGGGGCCCAATGAGCAGTTCTTC. Encoded protein: CASSLGLGGPNEQFF.

In this sample, this clone turned up once. The genes are TRBV5-8 and TRBJ1-2; tentative D call: TRBD1 (6 bases). Germline values: CDR1 SGHTS, CDR2 YDEGEE. There are 14 residues in the CDR3. V gave up 5 bases and J gave up 1 base, with 12 bases separating them. The CDR3, as DNA: TGTGCCAGCAGGAGCAGGGGAGTTAACTATGGCTACACCTTC. This codes for CASRSRGVNYGYTF.

This clone showed up just once. For the CDR3, the DNA is TGTGCCAGCAGCTTATCTGGGCCCCCCAATTCACCCCTCCACTTT. Translating gives CASSLSGPPNSPLHF. The rearrangement links TRBV7-2 to TRBJ1-6; no firm D call. The CDR3 sequence is 15 residues long. Trimming removed 2 bases from V and 7 bases from J, with 12 bases in between. Germline V gene sequence: CDR1 SGHTA, CDR2 FQGNSA.

This rearrangement joins TRBV19 to TRBJ1-4; D gene unclear. The CDR3 runs to 14 residues. V was cut by 9 bases and J by 5 bases, with 16 bases left in between. Germline assignment: CDR1 LNHDA and CDR2 SQIVND (reference sequence). Here the CDR3 reads CASNQPGLNEKLFF. DNA for the CDR3: TGTGCCAGCAACCAACCGGGTTTAAATGAAAAACTGTTTTTT.

The rearrangement joins TRBV6-5 to TRBJ2-7, with TRBD1 matching over 8 bases. Germline V gene lookup returns CDR1 MNHEY and CDR2 SVGAGI. The V and J ends lost 6 bases and 0 bases, in that order; junction bases with no gene match: 7. There are 15 residues in the CDR3. CDR3 in DNA: TGTGCCAGCAGGAAGACAGGGGACTTCTCCTACGAGCAGTACTTC. This sequence encodes CASRKTGDFSYEQYF.

This clone came up a few times. This chain links TRBV7-2 with TRBJ1-2, with a possible D match to TRBD1 (5 bases). Germline lookup yields CDR1 SGHTA and CDR2 FQGNSA. Trimming shortened V by 1 base and J by 4 bases, and 7 bases separated the two germline ends. There are 13 residues in the CDR3. The CDR3 bases are TGTGCCAGCAGCTTAGGACAGAGCTATGGCTACACCTTC. Residues: CASSLGQSYGYTF. The full variable domain, its missing parts supplied by reference TRBV7-2 and TRBJ1-2, is GAGVSQSPSNKVTEKGKDVELRCDPISGHTALYWYRQSLGQGLEFLIYFQGNSAPDKSGLPSDRFSAERTGGSVSTLTIQRTQQEDSAVYLCASSLGQSYGYTFGSGTRLTVV.